The 29 T cell receptor beta chains below all came from one sample that was sequenced in a study of beta chain features in type 1 diabetes (dated by TCRdb to 2016 to 2019). The research as a whole found: In all four CD4+ subsets, TCRB CDR3 length was moderately but significantly shorter in type 1 diabetes patients.

These TCRs' antigens remain unknown. The library was produced with the immunoSEQ multiplex PCR assay. The entire isolated RNA was reverse transcribed using the High Capacity cDNA Reverse Transcription Kit, and thus expressed TCRB transcripts were sequenced. TCRdb took over this immuneACCESS table, retaining in-frame rearrangements with V and J assigned. Such tables are incomplete; in checked studies, under half of the missing clones stem from an unresolved V gene, and the remainder is unexplained. Within this sample are roughly 330,000 clones, with approximately 13% of them counted one time only. About 0.016% of the sample is taken by the ten largest. Sequencing was done on a sample of naive CD4+ T cells from blood. The cell subset or site label of this sample denotes: true naive CD4+ T cells. These receptors originate from a woman between 18 and 29 years old with type 1 diabetes.

This clone was detected a few times. The rearrangement uses TRBV7-2 and TRBJ2-4, with 7 bases identical to TRBD2. The CDR3 totals 18 residues. Trimming removed 4 bases from V and 9 bases from J; junction bases left unmatched: 21. CDR1 is SGHTA and CDR2 is FQGNSA in the germline V gene. Here the CDR3 DNA reads TGTGCCAGCAGCTCCCAACCATACTCAGGACTAGTTAGAGGCATTCAGTACTTC. Translated, it gives CASSSQPYSGLVRGIQYF. The whole variable domain, filled in from reference TRBV7-2 and TRBJ2-4, reads GAGVSQSPSNKVTEKGKDVELRCDPISGHTALYWYRQSLGQGLEFLIYFQGNSAPDKSGLPSDRFSAERTGGSVSTLTIQRTQQEDSAVYLCASSSQPYSGLVRGIQYFGAGTRLSVL.

This chain uses TRBV9 with TRBJ2-4; D remains ambiguous. Germline values: CDR1 SGDLS, CDR2 YYNGEE. The CDR3 extends over 16 amino acids. Trimming shortened V by 1 base and J by 0 bases, and 11 bases separated the two germline ends. The CDR3 coding sequence is TGTGCCAGCAGCGTAAGCTACGAACCAGCCAAAAACATTCAGTACTTC. Amino acids: CASSVSYEPAKNIQYF.

This clone was observed a handful of times. The genes are TRBV10-3 and TRBJ2-7, with TRBD1 matching over 12 bases. This CDR3 comprises 14 residues. Trimming cost V 6 bases and J 5 bases; bases outside gene matches: 5. Per germline, CDR1 ENHRY and CDR2 SYGVKD. The chain's CDR3 is CAIRPGTGGDEQYV. In nucleotides, the CDR3 is TGTGCCATCAGACCCGGGACAGGGGGCGACGAGCAGTACGTC.

The chain is built from TRBV6-6 and TRBJ1-3; 7 positions agree with TRBD1. In germline, CDR1 is MNHNY, CDR2 SVGAGI (reference sequence). J was trimmed by 1 base and V by 7 bases; bases with no gene match: 10. The CDR3 is 16 residues long. CDR3 coding DNA: TGTGCCAGCATCTTACCGGGGACAGCATCTGGAAACACCATATATTTT. Translated, it gives CASILPGTASGNTIYF.

The chain carries TRBV12-5 and TRBJ1-1, with D uncertain. This CDR3 contains 15 residues. Trimming took 3 bases from V and 0 from J, leaving 11 bases between them. The germline V gene encodes CDR1 LGHNT and CDR2 FRNRAP. The CDR3 here is CASGFGEPMNTEAFF. CDR3 DNA: TGTGCTAGTGGTTTCGGGGAACCGATGAACACTGAAGCTTTCTTT.

This chain connects TRBV29-1 to TRBJ2-6; unclear D gene. Germline values: CDR1 SQVTM, CDR2 ANQGSEA. The CDR3 contains 15 residues. V was shortened by 4 bases and J by 0 bases, with 10 bases between the two germline ends. This CDR3 reads CSVVVSPSGANVLTF. CDR3 in DNA: TGCAGCGTTGTGGTGAGCCCCTCTGGGGCCAACGTCCTGACTTTC.

This clone was picked up a small number of times. The CDR3: CASSPRGQGDTGELFF. The CDR3 DNA follows: TGTGCCAGCAGCCCAAGGGGGCAGGGTGACACCGGGGAGCTGTTTTTT. The rearrangement joins TRBV7-9 to TRBJ2-2; 7 bases match TRBD1. This CDR3 has 16 residues. With V trimmed by 5 bases and J by 3 bases, 9 bases remained unmatched. Germline V lookup: CDR1 SEHNR, CDR2 FQNEAQ (reference sequence).

V gene TRBV7-6 combines with J gene TRBJ1-5; possibly TRBD1 for D (5 bases). Trimming shortened V by 1 base and J by 5 bases, and 12 bases separated the two germline ends. The CDR3 runs 15 residues. Per the germline V gene, CDR1 is SGHVS and CDR2 is FNYEAQ. CDR3 residues: CASSLGWGGDQPQHF. The CDR3 nucleotides are TGTGCCAGCAGCTTAGGTTGGGGCGGCGATCAGCCCCAGCATTTT.

This clone was seen more than once but under ten times. This sequence joins TRBV29-1 and TRBJ2-1; TRBD1 might be the D (6 bases). The CDR3 length is 17 residues. Trimming shortened V by 3 bases and J by 7 bases, and 25 bases separated the two germline ends. CDR1 is SQVTM, CDR2 ANQGSEA, per germline. The CDR3 DNA follows: TGCAGCGTTGACGGAAAGGGGAAACAGGGTCCCTTGAATGAGCAGTTCTTC. This encodes CSVDGKGKQGPLNEQFF.

The V and J genes are TRBV9 and TRBJ2-1, with a tentative D call TRBD2 (6 bases). CDR1 SGDLS and CDR2 YYNGEE come from the germline V gene. V was trimmed by 1 base and J by 2 bases, leaving 13 bases between them. This CDR3 is built from 16 residues. This chain's CDR3 is CASSVSTSRPYNEQFF. CDR3 DNA: TGTGCCAGCAGCGTATCTACTAGCCGACCCTACAATGAGCAGTTCTTC.

Only a few counts were recorded for this clone. V usage is TRBV6-6 and J usage is TRBJ2-1, with no clear D. The CDR3 covers 12 residues. Trimming pared 2 bases from V and 10 bases from J, leaving 9 bases between. CDR1 is MNHNY, CDR2 SVGAGI, per germline (reference sequence). CDR3 sequence reads: CASSYGLGEQFF. CDR3 nucleotides: TGTGCCAGCAGTTACGGGCTTGGGGAGCAGTTCTTC.

This chain connects TRBV19 to TRBJ2-7; 8 bases are shared with TRBD2. This CDR3 has 15 residues. Looked up from germline, CDR1 is LNHDA and CDR2 is SQIVND (reference sequence). Trimming at V came to 4 bases and at J to 0 bases, leaving 5 bases not matched to a gene. CDR3: CASSNGRGSSYEQYV. The CDR3 DNA reads as TGTGCCAGTAGTAACGGGAGGGGGAGCTCCTACGAGCAGTACGTC.

The CDR3 DNA is TGTGCCAGCAGATCGACAGGGAACTATGGCTACACCTTC. Its protein product is CASRSTGNYGYTF. The rearrangement uses TRBV28 and TRBJ1-2; 7 nucleotides align to TRBD1. Germline V lookup: CDR1 MDHEN, CDR2 SYDVKM. This CDR3 spans 13 amino acids. V lost 6 bases to trimming and J lost 2 bases; unmatched junction nucleotides: 3.

This clone was observed a few times. The chain joins TRBV7-8 to TRBJ2-7; a weak D match, TRBD1 (5 bases). Germline V lookup: CDR1 SGHVS, CDR2 FQNEAQ. V shed 1 base and J shed 0 bases, with 13 bases lying between them. The CDR3 spans 16 residues. Written as DNA, the CDR3 is TGTGCCAGCAGCTTAGAGGACAACTTGAGCTCCTACGAGCAGTACTTC. Its protein product is CASSLEDNLSSYEQYF.

The rearrangement uses TRBV15 and TRBJ2-1; D is perhaps TRBD1 (6 bases). V was clipped by 0 bases and J by 8 bases, with 17 bases between them. The length of the CDR3 is 16 residues. Germline V gene sequence: CDR1 LNHNV, CDR2 YYDKDF (reference sequence). The CDR3 loop is CATSRDRATKGDEQFF. CDR3 nucleotides: TGTGCCACCAGCAGAGATCGAGCCACTAAGGGGGATGAGCAGTTCTTC.

This clone has just a few counts. The chain uses TRBV6-1 and TRBJ2-1, with D perhaps TRBD1 (8 bases). V shed 6 bases and J shed 7 bases, with 13 bases lying between them. The CDR3 runs to 13 residues. Germline V gene lookup returns CDR1 MNHNS and CDR2 SASEGT. The DNA of the CDR3 is TGTGCCAGCAGGTACAGGGGGGGGAATGAGCAGTTCTTC. Translating gives CASRYRGGNEQFF.

This clone occurred a few times. The chain combines TRBV29-1 with TRBJ2-2, with 7 bases identical to TRBD2. There are 15 residues in the CDR3. With 4 bases clipped from V and 0 bases from J, the junction kept 5 bases outside the gene matches. The V gene's germline CDR1 is SQVTM and CDR2 ANQGSEA. The CDR3 sequence: CSVARLAANTGELFF. DNA for the CDR3: TGCAGCGTTGCGCGTCTAGCGGCGAACACCGGGGAGCTGTTTTTT.

V usage is TRBV18 and J usage is TRBJ2-3; D gene unclear. Trimming shortened V by 6 bases and J by 4 bases, and 5 bases separated the two germline ends. The CDR3 extends over 11 amino acids. Germline assignment: CDR1 KGHSH and CDR2 LQKENI. The CDR3 sequence is CASSAADTQYF. The CDR3 DNA sequence: TGTGCCAGCTCGGCGGCAGATACGCAGTATTTT.

This clone was counted between two and nine times. The chain combines TRBV6-5 with TRBJ1-1; perhaps TRBD1 as D (5 bases). V was clipped by 10 bases and J by 4 bases, with 13 bases between them. Germline assignment: CDR1 MNHEY and CDR2 SVGAGI. The CDR3 extends over 12 amino acids. CDR3 DNA: TGTGCCACCCAGGGATGGGGCACTGAAGCTTTCTTT. This gives the protein CATQGWGTEAFF.

This clone has a handful of counts. This sequence joins TRBV2 and TRBJ1-4; 9 bases match TRBD1. CDR1 and CDR2 from the germline V gene are SNHLY and FYNNEI. After removal of 6 bases from V and 7 bases from J, the junction contained 6 bases not matched to a gene. The CDR3 runs 14 residues. This CDR3 reads CASRTTGGREKLFF. The DNA of the CDR3 is TGTGCCAGCAGAACGACAGGGGGGCGTGAAAAACTGTTTTTT.

This clone showed up just a few times. The CDR3 coding sequence is TGTGCCAGTACCACGGACAGTAACTATGGCTACACCTTC. As protein: CASTTDSNYGYTF. This chain uses TRBV19 with TRBJ1-2; possibly TRBD1 for D (6 bases). This CDR3 spans 13 amino acids. V shed 7 bases and J shed 1 base, with 10 bases lying between them. CDR1 is LNHDA and CDR2 is SQIVND in the germline V gene (reference sequence).

This clone was seen a few times. The chain combines TRBV2 with TRBJ2-3; D perhaps matches TRBD2 (5 bases). V lost 6 bases to trimming and J lost 2 bases, with 9 bases between them. CDR3 length: 13 residues. The germline V gene encodes CDR1 SNHLY and CDR2 FYNNEI. The CDR3 loop reads CASRLRDTDTQYF. CDR3 nucleotide sequence: TGTGCCAGCAGGCTGAGGGACACAGATACGCAGTATTTT.

This clone was seen just once. The chain uses TRBV5-4 and TRBJ2-7; possible D gene TRBD1, 5 bases. The germline V gene encodes CDR1 SGHNT and CDR2 YYREEE (reference sequence). The V and J ends lost 3 bases and 4 bases respectively, with 17 bases between them. CDR3 length: 15 amino acids. CDR3 amino acids: CASSSPGHAGYEQYF. The CDR3 DNA reads as TGTGCCAGCAGCTCTCCTGGACACGCCGGATACGAGCAGTACTTC.

This clone was found a few times. Within the sample, other DNA sequences also encode this same CDR3. The chain carries TRBV18 and TRBJ1-2; D possibly corresponds to TRBD1 (6 bases). V was shortened by 3 bases and J by 2 bases, with 7 bases between the two germline ends. This CDR3 region has 13 residues. Per germline, CDR1 KGHSH and CDR2 LQKENI. CDR3 region: CASSPDRNYGYTF. The CDR3 DNA reads as TGTGCCAGCTCACCGGACAGAAACTATGGCTACACCTTC.

This clone was observed a few times. This sequence joins TRBV28 and TRBJ2-1; possibly TRBD2 for D (6 bases). Germline V lookup: CDR1 MDHEN, CDR2 SYDVKM. Trimming pared 7 bases from V and 1 base from J, leaving 11 bases between. This CDR3 region has 14 residues. In nucleotides, the CDR3 is TGTGCCAGCAAATCCGGGGGTTCCTACAATGAGCAGTTCTTC. As protein: CASKSGGSYNEQFF. Variable domain in full (rest from reference TRBV28 and TRBJ2-1): DVKVTQSSRYLVKRTGEKVFLECVQDMDHENMFWYRQDPGLGLRLIYFSYDVKMKEKGDIPEGYSVSREKKERFSLILESASTNQTSMYLCASKSGGSYNEQFFGPGTRLTVL.

This chain uses TRBV11-2 with TRBJ2-7, with D perhaps matching TRBD2 (5 bases). This CDR3 is 15 amino acids long. V lost 5 bases to trimming and J lost 2 bases, with 16 bases between them. The germline V gene has CDR1 SGHAT and CDR2 FQNNGV. The CDR3 coding sequence is TGTGCCAGCAGCCGGATGGCGGGCCTTCCCTACGAGCAGTACTTC. It is translated as CASSRMAGLPYEQYF. The whole variable domain, filled in from reference TRBV11-2 and TRBJ2-7, reads EAGVAQSPRYKIIEKRQSVAFWCNPISGHATLYWYQQILGQGPKLLIQFQNNGVVDDSQLPKDRFSAERLKGVDSTLKIQPAKLEDSAVYLCASSRMAGLPYEQYFGPGTRLTVT.

This clone was seen a handful of times. This chain uses TRBV5-4 with TRBJ2-6; D gene unclear. V lost 2 bases, J lost 6 bases, and 12 bases lay in between. This CDR3 contains 15 residues. The germline gives CDR1 SGHNT, CDR2 YYREEE (reference sequence). CDR3 amino acids: CASSFNLVEANVLTF. Written as DNA, the CDR3 is TGTGCCAGCAGCTTTAATTTGGTAGAGGCCAACGTCCTGACTTTC.

In nucleotides, the CDR3 is TGTGCCAGCATTAACATGAGGGACACAGACAATGAGCAGTTCTTC. As protein: CASINMRDTDNEQFF. This chain joins TRBV5-6 and TRBJ2-1, with TRBD1 as a possible D gene (6 bases). This CDR3 has 15 residues. The germline V gene encodes CDR1 SGHDT and CDR2 YYEEEE. Trimming took off 6 bases at V and 5 bases at J, with 18 bases between the two ends.

The chain links TRBV5-1 to TRBJ2-7, with D perhaps TRBD2 (5 bases). Germline loops: CDR1 SGHRS, CDR2 YFSETQ. The CDR3 loop spans 12 amino acids. V was shortened by 2 bases and J by 7 bases, with 10 bases between the two germline ends. CDR3 loop: CASSFALGEQYF. The CDR3 bases are TGCGCCAGCAGCTTCGCACTAGGAGAGCAGTACTTC.